This T cell receptor beta chain emerged from a study of immune evolution from preneoplasia to lung adenocarcinoma. Germline CDR1 and CDR2: GTSNPN and SVGIG (reference sequence). V lost 5 bases and J 4 bases, leaving 6 bases between the germline ends. This CDR3 is 10 amino acids long. Whole-study findings and limits: Normal lung had highest clonality; later lesions appeared denser, more diverse. Top clone share appeared to fall from AAH through AIS, MIA, adenocarcinoma.

Each case's diagnosis was confirmed by two pathologists on H&E. TCRdb's copy holds only in-frame clones and misses some; the assay was immunoSEQ multiplex PCR. The sample lists some 6,200 clones; roughly 77% were seen once. Notes on this clone: Its cognate antigen is unknown.

The V call is TRBV30, the J call TRBJ2-7; tentatively, D is TRBD2 (6 bases). This TCR was sampled from a person aged 55-80 years with lung adenocarcinoma. The sequenced sample consisted of FFPE adjacent normal lung tissue. CDR3 nucleotides: TGTGCCTGGGGAGGGTACGAGCAGTACTTC. Encoded protein: CAWGGYEQYF.